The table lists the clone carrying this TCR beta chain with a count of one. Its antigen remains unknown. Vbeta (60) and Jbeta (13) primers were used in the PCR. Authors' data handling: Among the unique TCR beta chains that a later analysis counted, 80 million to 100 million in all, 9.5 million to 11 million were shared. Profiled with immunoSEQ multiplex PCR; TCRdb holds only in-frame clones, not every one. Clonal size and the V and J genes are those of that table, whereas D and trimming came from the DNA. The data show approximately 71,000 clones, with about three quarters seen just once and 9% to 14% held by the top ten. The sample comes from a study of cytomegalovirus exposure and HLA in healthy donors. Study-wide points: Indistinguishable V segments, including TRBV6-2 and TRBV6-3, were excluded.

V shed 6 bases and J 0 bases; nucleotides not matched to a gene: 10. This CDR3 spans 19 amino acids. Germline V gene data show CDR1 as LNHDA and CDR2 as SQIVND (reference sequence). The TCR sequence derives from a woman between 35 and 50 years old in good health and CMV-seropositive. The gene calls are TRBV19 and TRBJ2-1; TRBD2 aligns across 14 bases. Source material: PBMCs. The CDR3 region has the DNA TGTGCCAGTAGAAGGTACGGGACTAGCGGGGGCAGCTCCTACAATGAGCAGTTCTTC. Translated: CASRRYGTSGGSSYNEQFF.